The clone carrying this T cell receptor (beta chain) came up a few times. As yet, its antigen is unknown. The library targeted TCRbeta and was prepared with unique molecular identifiers. TCRdb passed the PCR reads through MiXCR, listing each CDR3 protein once. The sample records about a million distinct CDR3 sequences, about 29% being singletons. The data stem from a study of T-cell reconstitution after alpha-beta-depleted transplantation in children. Broader study findings: Expanded graft clones numbering several hundred reportedly gave rise to alpha-beta T cells about two months after transplant. Recipient T cells and thymic progenitors that survived were the source of the high TCRbeta diversity seen at day 60 in some patients. Among T cells one year after transplant, newly produced cells accounted for most counts and diversity.

The germline CDR1 and CDR2 sequences are LGHNA and YNFKEQ. V trimming: 3 bases; J trimming: 5 bases; junction bases outside the gene matches: 5. This CDR3 region has 15 residues. This sample comprised PBMCs, mostly from graft donor cells, obtained 360 days after TCRalphabeta/CD19-depleted stem cell transplant. The chain links TRBV4-2 to TRBJ2-7; 12 bases match TRBD2. This clonotype was sampled from a boy in the first two years of life who had a stem cell transplant for SCID, so the T cells may come from the graft donor. The CDR3 protein is CASSQPSGGADEQYF. The CDR3, as DNA: TGTGCCAGCAGCCAGCCTAGCGGGGGGGCCGACGAGCAGTACTTC.